A selection of T cell receptor beta chains follows, all from one sample in a study of cytomegalovirus exposure and HLA in healthy donors. The data were produced by immunoSEQ multiplex PCR, yet TCRdb's version contains in-frame clones alone and is incomplete. This table has 110,000 to 150,000 clones, over 60% appearing once. What was sequenced was PBMCs. The receptors were sampled from a middle-aged man in good health and CMV-seropositive. Each CDR3 is given with its conserved first and last residue. The order of the fields is clone size, D gene, J gene, V gene, CDR3 protein, CDR3 DNA. The D gene is left open where the match is weak. Where a row states a size, it is once, few, many or the class of an expanded clone; other rows omit it.

>.|.|TRBJ2-7|TRBV21-1
CASSKAPGGVAYEQYF
TGTGCCAGCAGCAAGGCCCCGGGGGGGGTAGCCTACGAGCAGTACTTC
>.|TRBD2|TRBJ2-7|TRBV9
CASSVDLAGGPREQYF
TGTGCCAGCAGCGTAGATCTAGCGGGAGGCCCTCGGGAGCAGTACTTC
>.|TRBD1|TRBJ2-6|TRBV18
CASSQLPGQGSSGANVLTF
TGTGCCAGCTCACAACTACCGGGACAGGGGAGCTCTGGGGCCAACGTCCTGACTTTC
>.|TRBD1|TRBJ1-1|TRBV29-1
CSAMTGGNTEAFF
TGCAGCGCCATGACAGGGGGGAACACTGAAGCTTTCTTT
>.|TRBD2|TRBJ2-7|TRBV10-3
CATWTSGSLYEQYF
TGTGCCACCTGGACTAGCGGTAGCCTCTACGAGCAGTACTTC
>.|TRBD1|TRBJ1-1|TRBV15
CATSRADRVPNTEAFF
TGTGCCACCAGCAGAGCCGACAGGGTCCCGAACACTGAAGCTTTCTTT
>.|.|TRBJ2-2|TRBV29-1
CSVADRPTGELFF
TGCAGCGTTGCTGACAGGCCGACCGGGGAGCTGTTTTTT
>.|.|TRBJ1-3|TRBV10-3
CATGLTADSGNTIYF
TGTGCCACCGGGTTGACGGCTGACTCTGGAAACACCATATATTTT
>.|.|TRBJ2-3|TRBV5-1
CASSLFGGGTDTQYF
TGCGCCAGCAGCTTGTTCGGCGGGGGCACAGATACGCAGTATTTT
>.|.|TRBJ2-5|TRBV19
CASALGGWETQYF
TGTGCCAGCGCCCTCGGGGGTTGGGAGACCCAGTACTTC
>.|.|TRBJ2-7|TRBV6-5
CASSYSRQGPYEQYF
TGTGCCAGCAGTTACTCAAGGCAGGGGCCCTACGAGCAGTACTTC
>.|.|TRBJ1-6|TRBV4-1
CASSLRLNSPLHF
TGCGCCAGCAGCCTCAGACTTAATTCACCCCTCCACTTT
>.|TRBD2|TRBJ2-1|TRBV6-5
CASSVTSSAYNEQFF
TGTGCCAGCAGTGTGACTAGCTCGGCCTACAATGAGCAGTTCTTC
>.|.|TRBJ2-7|TRBV12-2
CASRSGVGTGESHEQYF
TGTGCAAGTCGCTCAGGAGTTGGGACAGGGGAATCCCACGAGCAGTACTTC
>once|.|TRBJ2-3|TRBV5-6
CASSLAPGGTDTQYF
TGTGCCAGCAGCTTGGCCCCGGGGGGCACAGATACGCAGTATTTT
>.|.|TRBJ2-7|TRBV6-5
CASSYSWRASYEQYF
TGTGCCAGCAGCTACTCGTGGAGGGCGTCCTACGAGCAGTACTTC
>.|.|TRBJ2-2|TRBV7-6
CASSLTAPLNTGELFF
TGTGCCAGCAGCTTAACAGCTCCCTTGAACACCGGGGAGCTGTTTTTT
>.|TRBD1|TRBJ1-1|TRBV19
CASSMDRGTEAFF
TGTGCCAGTAGTATGGACAGGGGTACTGAAGCTTTCTTT
>.|.|TRBJ2-7|TRBV6-5
CASSYSSAYEQYF
TGTGCCAGCAGTTACTCTAGCGCCTACGAGCAGTACTTC
>.|TRBD1|TRBJ1-2|TRBV11-2
CASSRLRRGPDYGYTF
TGTGCCAGCAGCCGTCTAAGAAGGGGGCCGGACTATGGCTACACCTTC